Below, 28 T cell receptor beta chains from the same sample are listed, as sequenced in a study of a mutant IDH1 vaccine in newly diagnosed glioma. TCRdb's copy holds only in-frame clones and misses some; the assay was immunoSEQ multiplex PCR. The table has some 50,000 clones, approximately 92% seen once; the top ten hold 2.3%. Antigens of these TCRs are unknown. As for time point: week 35, safety follow-up. All doses held 300 ug of mutant IDH1 20-mer peptide, with topical imiquimod. This material consisted of PBMCs, taken from a glioma patient whose treatment included an IDH1 peptide vaccine. The receptors come from a man in his fifties or sixties with glioma.

This clone was found once. The chain recombines TRBV7-8 with TRBJ2-7; 7 bases line up with TRBD2. This CDR3 has 14 amino acids. Germline V lookup: CDR1 SGHVS, CDR2 FQNEAQ. V shed 4 bases, J shed 4 bases, and the junction held 7 bases outside the gene matches. The DNA for the CDR3 is TGTGCCAGCAGCTCCCGGGGGGTACTGTACGAGCAGTACTTC. As protein: CASSSRGVLYEQYF. Looking up the rest from reference TRBV7-8 and TRBJ2-7 gives the full variable domain: GAGVSQSPRYKVAKRGQDVALRCDPISGHVSLFWYQQALGQGPEFLTYFQNEAQLDKSGLPSDRFFAERPEGSVSTLKIQRTQQEDSAVYLCASSSRGVLYEQYFGPGTRLTVT.

The J gene is TRBJ2-6, the V gene TRBV5-8, with D possibly matching TRBD2 (5 bases). The CDR3 has 18 residues. The V gene's germline CDR1 is SGHTS and CDR2 YDEGEE. V dropped 1 base and J dropped 2 bases, with 16 bases sitting between them. In DNA form, the CDR3 reads TGTGCCAGCAGCTTGATAGGGCAAGTGAGGGCTGGGGCCAACGTCCTGACTTTC. The encoded protein is CASSLIGQVRAGANVLTF.

The J gene is TRBJ2-1, the V gene TRBV11-2; 7 bases are shared with TRBD2. This CDR3 contains 15 residues. Germline V CDR1 and CDR2: SGHAT, FQNNGV. V gave up 5 bases and J gave up 7 bases; unmatched junction bases: 11. In DNA form, the CDR3 reads TGTGCCAGCAGCCACGGAGGGAGGGTAGGTAATGAGCAGTTCTTC. The encoded protein is CASSHGGRVGNEQFF.

This chain links TRBV7-9 with TRBJ2-1, with TRBD1 as a possible D gene (6 bases). There are 18 residues in the CDR3. Trimming took 5 bases from V and 10 from J, leaving 30 bases between them. Germline V gene data show CDR1 as SEHNR and CDR2 as FQNEAQ (reference sequence). CDR3 residues: CASSQNPPKRGRKWEQFF. In nucleotides, the CDR3 is TGTGCCAGCAGCCAAAACCCGCCCAAAAGGGGGAGAAAATGGGAGCAGTTCTTC.

The V gene is TRBV20-1, the J gene TRBJ1-2; D gene uncertain. Per the germline V gene, CDR1 is DFQATT and CDR2 is SNEGSKA (reference sequence). V was pared by 6 bases and J by 6 bases, with 11 bases between. This CDR3 is 11 amino acids long. DNA of the CDR3: TGCAGTGCCCTTAAGAACAATGGCTACACCTTC. It codes for CSALKNNGYTF.

This clone was detected once. This chain joins TRBV10-1 and TRBJ2-3; possibly TRBD1 for D (6 bases). The V gene's germline CDR1 is WNHNN and CDR2 SYGVQD (reference sequence). The CDR3 has 14 residues. The germline V and J ends were trimmed by 6 bases and 2 bases, with 12 bases remaining between them. The CDR3 DNA sequence: TGCGCCAGCAGCAACAGGGCCCACACAGATACGCAGTATTTT. It yields the protein CASSNRAHTDTQYF.

This clone appeared once. The chain recombines TRBV5-1 with TRBJ2-1; 9 bases match TRBD1. The V gene's germline CDR1 is SGHRS and CDR2 YFSETQ. CDR3 length: 14 amino acids. With 3 bases clipped from V and 5 bases from J, the junction kept 3 bases outside the gene matches. CDR3 DNA sequence: TGCGCCAGCAGCTCCCGGGACAGGGACAATGAGCAGTTCTTC. The encoded protein is CASSSRDRDNEQFF. Combining the CDR3 with reference TRBV5-1 and TRBJ2-1 gives the whole variable domain KAGVTQTPRYLIKTRGQQVTLSCSPISGHRSVSWYQQTPGQGLQFLFEYFSETQRNKGNFPGRFSGRQFSNSRSEMNVSTLELGDSALYLCASSSRDRDNEQFFGPGTRLTVL.

The V and J genes are TRBV10-1 and TRBJ2-1; perhaps TRBD2 as D (5 bases). CDR1 is WNHNN, CDR2 SYGVQD, per germline (reference sequence). The CDR3 loop spans 19 amino acids. V dropped 0 bases and J dropped 0 bases, with 18 bases sitting between them. Here the CDR3 DNA reads TGCGCCAGCAGTGAGTCGACTCAAGGACCGGAGGTCTCCTACAATGAGCAGTTCTTC. It is translated as CASSESTQGPEVSYNEQFF.

J is TRBJ2-4 and V is TRBV30; a weak D match, TRBD2 (5 bases). The CDR3 is made up of 13 amino acids. Germline values: CDR1 GTSNPN, CDR2 SVGIG (reference sequence). Trimming stripped 2 bases from V and 6 bases from J, with 11 bases between. The CDR3: CAWSNGNGNIQYF. The DNA of the CDR3 is TGTGCCTGGAGTAACGGGAACGGAAACATTCAGTACTTC.

V and J are TRBV15 and TRBJ2-7, with 8 bases that match TRBD2. Germline V gene data show CDR1 as LNHNV and CDR2 as YYDKDF (reference sequence). V dropped 5 bases and J dropped 5; count of bases not matched to a gene: 11. This CDR3 is 15 amino acids long. The CDR3 DNA reads as TGTGCCACCAGCCGGGCGGGGGGCTTATTCCACGAGCAGTACTTC. Translating it yields CATSRAGGLFHEQYF.

V and J are TRBV2 and TRBJ2-1; 8 bases map to TRBD1. The CDR3 totals 15 residues. Germline CDR1 SNHLY, CDR2 FYNNEI. V trimming: 3 bases; J trimming: 6 bases; junction bases outside the gene matches: 7. As DNA, the CDR3 is TGTGCCAGCAGTGATCCGCAGGGGGCCGTCAATGAGCAGTTCTTC. It codes for CASSDPQGAVNEQFF.

The chain recombines TRBV4-1 with TRBJ2-7; either TRBD1 or TRBD2 may fit D (5 bases each). The CDR3 length is 15 residues. CDR1 is MGHRA, CDR2 YSYEKL, per germline. V lost 1 base to trimming and J lost 2 bases, with 12 bases between them. CDR3 coding DNA: TGCGCCAGCAGCCAAGTCGGGGCCGGAGCCTACGAGCAGTACTTC. It codes for CASSQVGAGAYEQYF.

The V and J genes are TRBV4-3 and TRBJ2-7; unclear D gene. Trimming pared 1 base from V and 2 bases from J, leaving 9 bases between. Germline V gene lookup returns CDR1 LGHNA and CDR2 YSLEER. The CDR3 is 14 residues long. CDR3 loop: CASSQVYNTYEQYF. The CDR3 DNA reads TGCGCCAGCAGCCAAGTCTACAACACCTACGAGCAGTACTTC.

The chain uses TRBV28 and TRBJ1-5, with D tentatively TRBD1 (5 bases). Germline V gene data show CDR1 as MDHEN and CDR2 as SYDVKM. V gave up 3 bases and J gave up 0 bases, with 18 bases separating them. The CDR3 spans 18 residues. The CDR3 DNA sequence: TGTGCCAGCAGTTTGCGGGGGTCCTTTAGCAATAGCAATCAGCCCCAGCATTTT. Protein product: CASSLRGSFSNSNQPQHF.

This chain uses TRBV7-6 with TRBJ2-7, with D hard to call. Germline values: CDR1 SGHVS, CDR2 FNYEAQ. V was pared by 3 bases and J by 3 bases, with 9 bases between. The CDR3 runs to 13 residues. The CDR3 sequence: CASSFSGDYEQYF. The CDR3 nucleotides are TGTGCCAGCAGCTTTTCGGGCGACTACGAGCAGTACTTC.

The CDR3 DNA is TGTGCCAGCCACCGGATCAGGAACACTGAAGCTTTCTTT. This gives the protein CASHRIRNTEAFF. This chain connects TRBV6-5 to TRBJ1-1, with D uncertain. The CDR3 contains 13 residues. In germline, CDR1 is MNHEY, CDR2 SVGAGI. Trimming pared 8 bases from V and 1 base from J, leaving 11 bases between.

The chain uses TRBV5-1 and TRBJ2-1; 9 bases are a match to TRBD1. Germline CDR1 is SGHRS and CDR2 is YFSETQ. The V gene end was trimmed by 4 bases and the J gene end by 4 bases; junction bases not matched to a gene: 9. The CDR3 is 16 residues long. The CDR3 loop reads CASSPGRGQGYNEQFF. The DNA of the CDR3 is TGCGCCAGCAGCCCCGGTAGGGGACAGGGTTACAATGAGCAGTTCTTC.

A few counts support this clone. The chain links TRBV2 to TRBJ1-1; 8 bases map to TRBD1. The CDR3 is 17 residues long. The V segment lost 7 bases and the J segment 3 bases; nucleotides outside the gene matches: 16. Germline V gene sequence: CDR1 SNHLY, CDR2 FYNNEI. The CDR3: CASNLPAQGAWDTEAFF. The DNA of the CDR3 is TGTGCCAGCAACCTCCCCGCTCAGGGGGCATGGGACACTGAAGCTTTCTTT.

The chain uses TRBV4-1 and TRBJ2-7, with D maybe TRBD2 (6 bases). Deletions cut 0 bases from V and 5 bases from J, with 14 bases between. Germline V gene lookup returns CDR1 MGHRA and CDR2 YSYEKL. The CDR3 length is 15 residues. The CDR3 reads CASSQETRYNHEQYF. The CDR3 DNA is TGCGCCAGCAGCCAAGAGACTAGATATAACCACGAGCAGTACTTC.

V is TRBV7-6 and J is TRBJ2-3; D is perhaps TRBD1 (6 bases). V gave up 3 bases and J gave up 11 bases, with 15 bases separating them. The CDR3 is 13 residues long. CDR1 and CDR2 (germline): SGHVS, FNYEAQ. DNA of the CDR3: TGTGCCAGCAGCTTCTCCGGGACCAGGGGGCAGTATTTT. This encodes CASSFSGTRGQYF.

V gene TRBV6-4 combines with J gene TRBJ2-3, with 9 bases aligning to TRBD2. Germline V gene sequence: CDR1 MRHNA, CDR2 SNTAGT. V dropped 4 bases and J dropped 1; count of bases not matched to a gene: 0. The CDR3 has 14 residues. The CDR3 bases are TGTGCCAGCAGTGTAGCGGGGGGCACAGATACGCAGTATTTT. Amino acids: CASSVAGGTDTQYF.

This chain uses TRBV14 with TRBJ1-6, with no clear D. This CDR3 comprises 13 residues. Germline lookup yields CDR1 SGHDN and CDR2 FVKESK. The V and J ends lost 2 bases and 7 bases respectively, with 6 bases between them. Here the CDR3 DNA reads TGTGCCAGCAGCCAAACTTGGAATTCACCCCTCCACTTT. Translation gives CASSQTWNSPLHF.

The J gene is TRBJ2-7, the V gene TRBV28; D is possibly TRBD2 (6 bases). The CDR3 covers 15 residues. Germline assignment: CDR1 MDHEN and CDR2 SYDVKM. With 2 bases removed from V and 3 bases from J, the gap between germline ends came to 14 bases. In nucleotides, the CDR3 is TGTGCCAGCAGTTTAGTGCCGGGGGTGGGCTACGAGCAGTACTTC. Translation: CASSLVPGVGYEQYF.

This clone was seen just once. V usage is TRBV30 and J usage is TRBJ1-1; tentatively, D is TRBD1 (5 bases). V was trimmed by 5 bases and J by 5 bases, leaving 12 bases between them. Germline CDR1 is GTSNPN and CDR2 is SVGIG (reference sequence). This CDR3 region has 12 residues. The CDR3 DNA sequence: TGTGCCTGGCAGGCAGGGAGGACTGAAGCTTTCTTT. Protein product: CAWQAGRTEAFF.

The chain employs TRBV2 and TRBJ2-3, with D tentatively TRBD1 or TRBD2 (6 bases each). Germline V gene lookup returns CDR1 SNHLY and CDR2 FYNNEI. There are 16 residues in the CDR3. Trimming took off 2 bases at V and 1 base at J, with 13 bases between the two ends. The CDR3 loop reads CASSERGRLGTDTQYF. The DNA for the CDR3 is TGTGCCAGCAGTGAACGGGGGCGCTTGGGCACAGATACGCAGTATTTT.

This chain uses TRBV13 with TRBJ1-5; 9 bases are shared with TRBD1. CDR1 is PRHDT, CDR2 FYEKMQ, per germline (reference sequence). J lost 5 bases, V lost 5 bases, and 4 bases had no gene match. The CDR3 is 14 amino acids. CDR3 in DNA: TGTGCCAGCAGCCCCGGACAGGGGCATCAGCCCCAGCATTTT. This sequence encodes CASSPGQGHQPQHF.

The CDR3 nucleotides read TGTGCCAGCAGCAAAGATCCGACAGCCCCAGATACGCAGTATTTT. Its translation: CASSKDPTAPDTQYF. This rearrangement joins TRBV21-1 to TRBJ2-3; the DNA was not compared with TRBD1, the D call given in the table. TRBV21-1 is reported as a pseudogene. This CDR3 spans 15 amino acids.

J is TRBJ2-3 and V is TRBV7-3; TRBD2 is a possible D gene (6 bases). The germline CDR1 and CDR2 sequences are SGHTA and FQGTGA. V shed 2 bases and J shed 2 bases, with 8 bases lying between them. The length of the CDR3 is 14 residues. The CDR3 DNA reads as TGTGCCAGCAGCTTAGGCGGGGACACAGATACGCAGTATTTT. It codes for CASSLGGDTDTQYF. Full variable domain (missing parts from reference TRBV7-3 and TRBJ2-3): GAGVSQTPSNKVTEKGKYVELRCDPISGHTALYWYRQSLGQGPEFLIYFQGTGAADDSGLPNDRFFAVRPEGSVSTLKIQRTERGDSAVYLCASSLGGDTDTQYFGPGTRLTVL.